The clone carrying this T cell receptor (beta chain) turned up a few times. This entry is derived from a study of cytomegalovirus exposure and HLA in healthy donors. It was with 60 Vbeta and 13 Jbeta primers that the PCR ran. Profiling relied on immunoSEQ multiplex PCR, and the TCRdb table lists in-frame clones only, not all of them. The repertoire holds about 87,000 clones, 70% to 85% seen once, with approximately 20% in the top ten. The TCR sequence derives from a man aged 30 to 39 in good health and CMV-seropositive. Sequencing was performed on PBMCs.

The CDR3 here is CASSISGGDSNQPQHF. The CDR3 DNA follows: TGTGCCAGTAGTATAAGTGGAGGGGACAGCAATCAGCCCCAGCATTTT. This chain joins TRBV19 and TRBJ1-5; D possibly corresponds to TRBD1 (5 bases). The germline V and J ends were trimmed by 2 bases and 1 base, with 12 bases remaining between them. This CDR3 spans 16 amino acids. Germline assignment: CDR1 LNHDA and CDR2 SQIVND (reference sequence).